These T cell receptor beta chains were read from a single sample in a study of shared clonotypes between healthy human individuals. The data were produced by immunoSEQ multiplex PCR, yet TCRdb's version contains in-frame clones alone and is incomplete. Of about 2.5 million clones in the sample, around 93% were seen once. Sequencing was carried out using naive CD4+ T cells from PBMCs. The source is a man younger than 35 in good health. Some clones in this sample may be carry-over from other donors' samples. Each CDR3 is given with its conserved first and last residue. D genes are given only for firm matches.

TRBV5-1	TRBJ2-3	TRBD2	CASSSRSGIVVDTQYF
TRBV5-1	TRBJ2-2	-	CASSFMTGDTGELFF
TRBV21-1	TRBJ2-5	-	CASSKSVPRAVKTQYF
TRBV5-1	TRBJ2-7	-	CASSLGNDPYEQYF
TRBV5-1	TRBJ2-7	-	CASSSGPAGEQYF
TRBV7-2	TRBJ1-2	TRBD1	CASSFRDSSYGYTF
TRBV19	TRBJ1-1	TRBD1	CASSTPTGTLVLNTEAFF
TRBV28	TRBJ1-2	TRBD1	CASSTRTGGFGYGYTF
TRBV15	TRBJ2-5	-	CATSRGTGGYQETQYF
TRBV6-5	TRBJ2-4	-	CASSRDGLAKNIQYF
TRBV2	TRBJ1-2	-	CASSVDSRLSGGYTF
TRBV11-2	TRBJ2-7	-	CASSLDRLAPYEQYF
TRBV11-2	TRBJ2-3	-	CASTRGGSGTDTQYF
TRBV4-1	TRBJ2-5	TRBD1	CASSQRTGGETQYF
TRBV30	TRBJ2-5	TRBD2	CAWTRGTSGTTQYF
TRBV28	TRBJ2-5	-	CASSLGGGNRETQYF
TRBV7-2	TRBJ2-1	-	CASSLWATNEQFF
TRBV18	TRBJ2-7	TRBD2	CASSSSGTSGRFEYF
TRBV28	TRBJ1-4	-	CLGRQFEKLFF
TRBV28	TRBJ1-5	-	CASSRAVLQPQHF
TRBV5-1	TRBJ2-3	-	CASSLVTDTQYF
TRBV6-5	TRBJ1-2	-	CASSLNPYGYTF
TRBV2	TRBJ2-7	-	CASTLGQEGVQQYF
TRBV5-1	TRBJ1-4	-	CASSLTGPGEKLFF
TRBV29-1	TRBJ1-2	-	CSVESTDAGGYTF
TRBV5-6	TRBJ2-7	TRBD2	CASSPRGGDEQYF
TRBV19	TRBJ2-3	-	CASSPGGTDTQYF
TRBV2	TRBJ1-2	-	CASPRRVAAQTNGYTF
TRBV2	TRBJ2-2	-	CASSSHGGVDTGELFF
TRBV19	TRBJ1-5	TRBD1	CASSPSDRVRNQPQHF
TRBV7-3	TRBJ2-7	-	CASSLAAGLTYEQYF
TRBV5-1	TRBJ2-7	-	CASQAMGSSYEQYF
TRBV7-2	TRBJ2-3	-	CASSLSRADTQYF
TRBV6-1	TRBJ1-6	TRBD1	CASRTGTGIKSPLHF
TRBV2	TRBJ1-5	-	CASRPGTLEGNQPQHF
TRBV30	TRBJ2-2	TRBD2	CAWKPSGPAGGELFF
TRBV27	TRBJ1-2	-	CASKLKRNYGYTF
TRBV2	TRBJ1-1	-	CASSAGINTEAFF
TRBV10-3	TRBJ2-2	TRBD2	CAISEASGRGTGELFF
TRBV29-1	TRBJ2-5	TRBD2	CSVGTSGEGTQYF
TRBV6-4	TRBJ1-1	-	CASRGTGTEAFF
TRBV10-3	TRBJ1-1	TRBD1	CAIAGTGGNTEAFF
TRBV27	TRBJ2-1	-	CASSLREGAYNEQFF
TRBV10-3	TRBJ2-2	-	CAIRDYADTGELFF
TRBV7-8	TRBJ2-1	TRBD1	CASSLFDRGEQFF
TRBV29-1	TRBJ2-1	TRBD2	CIQHDSGKYNEQFF
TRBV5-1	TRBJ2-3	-	CASRETRAPDTQYF
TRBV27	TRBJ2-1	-	CASSLWVGVGTGNEQFF